Presented here are 13 T cell receptor beta chains from one specimen sequenced in a study of cytomegalovirus exposure and HLA in healthy donors. Researchers ran the PCR with 60 Vbeta and 13 Jbeta primers. Produced via immunoSEQ multiplex PCR; TCRdb's table is partial and in-frame only. Of more than 95,000 clones listed, around 15% are singletons. Sequenced sample: PBMCs. All receptors derive from a female donor in good health and CMV-seronegative.

The chain has TRBV4-2 and TRBJ2-7, with D possibly TRBD2 on 5 matching bases. V was pared by 0 bases and J by 9 bases, with 15 bases between. The germline V gene has CDR1 LGHNA and CDR2 YNFKEQ. The CDR3 spans 14 residues. This CDR3 is CASSQDTGSETQYF. The CDR3, as DNA: TGTGCCAGCAGCCAAGATACGGGGAGCGAAACGCAGTACTTC.

In this sample, this clone turned up a few times. The chain recombines TRBV6-1 with TRBJ1-2; D is ambiguous. CDR3 size: 16 residues. Trimming removed 2 bases at V and 3 bases at J, with 16 bases between. CDR1 MNHNS and CDR2 SASEGT come from the germline V gene. The CDR3 DNA reads TGTGCCAGCAGTGAATCGGCACTGAAACTAGACTATGGCTACACCTTC. Protein product: CASSESALKLDYGYTF.

This clone was counted between two and nine times. The J gene is TRBJ2-2, the V gene TRBV30, with D hard to call. Germline assignment: CDR1 GTSNPN and CDR2 SVGIG (reference sequence). The CDR3 totals 12 residues. Trimming removed 8 bases at V and 3 bases at J, with 10 bases between. This chain's CDR3 is CARNSYTGELFF. CDR3 nucleotides: TGTGCCAGAAACTCTTACACCGGGGAGCTGTTTTTT.

This clone was counted only a few times. The chain recombines TRBV7-6 with TRBJ2-5, with D possibly matching TRBD2 (6 bases). The germline V gene encodes CDR1 SGHVS and CDR2 FNYEAQ. V lost 1 base to trimming and J lost 2 bases, with 11 bases between them. The CDR3 is 15 amino acids. This CDR3 is CASSLEAGTQETQYF. In DNA form, the CDR3 reads TGTGCCAGCAGCTTAGAGGCGGGGACTCAAGAGACCCAGTACTTC.

In its sample, this clone was seen a few times. The V call is TRBV7-9, the J call TRBJ2-3; 7 nucleotides agree with TRBD2. The V segment lost 1 base and the J segment 2 bases; nucleotides outside the gene matches: 6. Germline V gene data show CDR1 as SEHNR and CDR2 as FQNEAQ (reference sequence). The CDR3 length is 16 residues. The CDR3 loop is CASSLGASGTTDTQYF. In DNA form, the CDR3 reads TGTGCCAGCAGCTTAGGGGCGAGCGGGACCACAGATACGCAGTATTTT.

This clone was recorded a few times. The CDR3 sequence: CASKPGLAGNEQFF. CDR3 coding DNA: TGCGCCAGCAAACCGGGACTAGCTGGCAATGAGCAGTTCTTC. This chain uses TRBV10-2 with TRBJ2-1; 9 nucleotides match TRBD2. V lost 7 bases to trimming and J lost 6 bases; unmatched junction nucleotides: 7. This CDR3 has 14 residues. Germline assignment: CDR1 WSHSY and CDR2 SAAADI.

The chain couples TRBV7-9 to TRBJ2-7, with D possibly being TRBD1 (5 bases). Germline loops: CDR1 SEHNR, CDR2 FQNEAQ (reference sequence). The CDR3 loop spans 15 amino acids. The ends were cut back, 6 bases at V and 1 base at J, with 16 bases in the middle. The CDR3 DNA follows: TGTGCCAGCAGGGCAGGACACCCCGGGTCCTACGAGCAGTACTTC. This sequence encodes CASRAGHPGSYEQYF.

This clone was counted between two and nine times. The chain couples TRBV7-9 to TRBJ1-1; 8 bases match TRBD1. Germline loops: CDR1 SEHNR, CDR2 FQNEAQ (reference sequence). The V segment lost 5 bases and the J segment 6 bases; nucleotides outside the gene matches: 2. The CDR3 extends over 12 amino acids. Written as DNA, the CDR3 is TGTGCCAGCAGCGCAGGGGGCTCTGAAGCTTTCTTT. This sequence encodes CASSAGGSEAFF.

This clone was recorded a few times. The chain employs TRBV6-6 and TRBJ1-2, with 10 bases that match TRBD1. V lost 2 bases, J lost 7 bases, and 10 bases stayed unmatched. The CDR3 is 16 residues long. Per germline, CDR1 MNHNY and CDR2 SVGAGI (reference sequence). CDR3 DNA sequence: TGTGCCAGCAGTTACGGGTCGGGACAGGGGATCGTTGGCTACACCTTC. As protein: CASSYGSGQGIVGYTF.

The chain uses TRBV6-1 and TRBJ1-2; D is unresolved. Trimming stripped 1 base from V and 4 bases from J, with 7 bases between. From germline, CDR1 is MNHNS and CDR2 SASEGT. This CDR3 region has 13 residues. The CDR3 sequence is CASSEVRGYGYTF. The CDR3, as DNA: TGTGCCAGCAGTGAAGTCCGGGGCTATGGCTACACCTTC.

The gene calls are TRBV10-1 and TRBJ2-1, with TRBD2 identical over 9 bases. Trimming at V came to 2 bases and at J to 0 bases, leaving 11 bases not matched to a gene. Germline V CDR1 and CDR2: WNHNN, SYGVQD (reference sequence). The CDR3 loop spans 19 amino acids. In nucleotides, the CDR3 is TGCGCCAGCAGTGAGGAGGCTAGCGGGGCGACGAGCTCCTACAATGAGCAGTTCTTC. Its translation: CASSEEASGATSSYNEQFF.

The chain employs TRBV7-2 and TRBJ1-6; the D gene is possibly TRBD1 (5 bases). V was clipped by 4 bases and J by 10 bases, with 17 bases between them. The CDR3 covers 15 residues. Per the germline V gene, CDR1 is SGHTA and CDR2 is FQGNSA. CDR3 DNA: TGTGCCAGCAGCTATACTCGGGGGTACGGGTCACCCCTCCACTTT. It is translated as CASSYTRGYGSPLHF.

This clone has only a few counts. This rearrangement joins TRBV30 to TRBJ1-2, with 7 bases that match TRBD1. With 2 bases clipped from V and 0 bases from J, the junction kept 0 bases outside the gene matches. The germline V gene has CDR1 GTSNPN and CDR2 SVGIG (reference sequence). The CDR3 is 13 amino acids. This CDR3 is CAWSQGANYGYTF. Written as DNA, the CDR3 is TGTGCCTGGAGTCAGGGGGCTAACTATGGCTACACCTTC.